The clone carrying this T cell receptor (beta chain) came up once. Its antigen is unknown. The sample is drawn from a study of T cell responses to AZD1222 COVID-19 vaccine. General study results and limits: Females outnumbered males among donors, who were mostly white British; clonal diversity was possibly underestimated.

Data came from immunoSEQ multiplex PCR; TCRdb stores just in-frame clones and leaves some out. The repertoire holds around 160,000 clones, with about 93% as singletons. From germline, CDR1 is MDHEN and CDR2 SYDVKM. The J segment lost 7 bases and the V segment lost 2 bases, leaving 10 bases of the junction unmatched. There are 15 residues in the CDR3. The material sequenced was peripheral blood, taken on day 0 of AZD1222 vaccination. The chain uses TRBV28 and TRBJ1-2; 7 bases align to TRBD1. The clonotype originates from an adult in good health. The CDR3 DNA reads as TGTGCCAGCAGTTTACAGGCCGGACACAGGGGTGGCTACACCTTC. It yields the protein CASSLQAGHRGGYTF.